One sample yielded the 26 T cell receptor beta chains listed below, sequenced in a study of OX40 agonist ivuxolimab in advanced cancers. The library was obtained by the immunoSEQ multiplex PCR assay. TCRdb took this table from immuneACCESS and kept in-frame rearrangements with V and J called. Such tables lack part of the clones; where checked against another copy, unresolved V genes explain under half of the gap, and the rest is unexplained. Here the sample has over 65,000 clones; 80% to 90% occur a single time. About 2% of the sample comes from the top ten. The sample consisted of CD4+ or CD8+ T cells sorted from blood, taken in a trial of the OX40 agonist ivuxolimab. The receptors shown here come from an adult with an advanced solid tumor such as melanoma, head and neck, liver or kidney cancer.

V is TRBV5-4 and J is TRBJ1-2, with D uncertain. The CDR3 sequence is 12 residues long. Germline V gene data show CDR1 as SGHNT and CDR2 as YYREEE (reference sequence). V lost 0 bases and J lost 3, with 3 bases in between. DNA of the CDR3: TGTGCCAGCAGCTTGGGGGACTATGGCTACACCTTC. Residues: CASSLGDYGYTF. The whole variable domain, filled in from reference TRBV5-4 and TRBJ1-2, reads ETGVTQSPTHLIKTRGQQVTLRCSSQSGHNTVSWYQQALGQGPQFIFQYYREEENGRGNFPPRFSGLQFPNYSSELNVNALELDDSALYLCASSLGDYGYTFGSGTRLTVV.

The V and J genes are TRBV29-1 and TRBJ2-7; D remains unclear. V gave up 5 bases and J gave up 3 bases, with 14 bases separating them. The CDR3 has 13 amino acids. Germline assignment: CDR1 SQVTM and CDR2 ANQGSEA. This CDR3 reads CSVTQKSLYEQYF. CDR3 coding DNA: TGCAGCGTTACTCAAAAGTCCCTCTACGAGCAGTACTTC.

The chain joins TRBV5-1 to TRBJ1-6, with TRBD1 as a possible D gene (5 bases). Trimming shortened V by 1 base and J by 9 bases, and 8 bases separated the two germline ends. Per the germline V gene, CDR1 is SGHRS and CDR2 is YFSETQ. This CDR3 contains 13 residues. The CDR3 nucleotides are TGCGCCAGCAGCTTGCCGGACACTTCACCCCTCCACTTT. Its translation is CASSLPDTSPLHF.

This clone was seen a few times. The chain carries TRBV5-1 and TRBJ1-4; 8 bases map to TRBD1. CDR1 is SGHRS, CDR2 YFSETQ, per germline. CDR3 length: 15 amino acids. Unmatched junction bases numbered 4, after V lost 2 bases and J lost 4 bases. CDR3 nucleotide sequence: TGCGCCAGCAGCTTCGACAGGGGTCATAATGAAAAACTGTTTTTT. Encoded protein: CASSFDRGHNEKLFF.

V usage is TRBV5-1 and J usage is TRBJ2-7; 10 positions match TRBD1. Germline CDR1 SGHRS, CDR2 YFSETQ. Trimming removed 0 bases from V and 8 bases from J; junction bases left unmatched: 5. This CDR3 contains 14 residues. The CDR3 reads CASSLVTGGAKQYF. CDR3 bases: TGCGCCAGCAGCTTGGTGACAGGGGGCGCGAAGCAGTACTTC.

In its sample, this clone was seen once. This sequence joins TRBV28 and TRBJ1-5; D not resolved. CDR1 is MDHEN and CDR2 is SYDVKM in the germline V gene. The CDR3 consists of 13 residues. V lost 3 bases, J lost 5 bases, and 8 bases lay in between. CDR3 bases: TGTGCCAGCAGTTTGGACGGATATCAGCCCCAGCATTTT. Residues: CASSLDGYQPQHF.

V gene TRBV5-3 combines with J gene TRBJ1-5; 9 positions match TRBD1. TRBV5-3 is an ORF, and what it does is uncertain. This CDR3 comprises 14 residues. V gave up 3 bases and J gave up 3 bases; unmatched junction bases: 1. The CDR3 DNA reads TGTGCCAGAAGCTCACAGGGGGCCAATCAGCCCCAGCATTTT. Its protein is CARSSQGANQPQHF.

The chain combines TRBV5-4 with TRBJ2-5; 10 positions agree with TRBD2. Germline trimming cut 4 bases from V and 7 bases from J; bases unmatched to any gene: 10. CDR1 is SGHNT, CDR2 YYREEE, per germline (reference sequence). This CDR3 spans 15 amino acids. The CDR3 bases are TGTGCCAGCAGCCGAGACCTAGCGGGGGCCGGGACCCAGTACTTC. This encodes CASSRDLAGAGTQYF.

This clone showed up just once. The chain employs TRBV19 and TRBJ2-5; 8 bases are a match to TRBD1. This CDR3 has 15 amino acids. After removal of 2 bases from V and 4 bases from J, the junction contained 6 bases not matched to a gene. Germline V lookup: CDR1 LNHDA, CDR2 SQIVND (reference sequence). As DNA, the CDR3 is TGTGCCAGTAGTATATTGACAGGGGTACGAGAGACCCAGTACTTC. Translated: CASSILTGVRETQYF.

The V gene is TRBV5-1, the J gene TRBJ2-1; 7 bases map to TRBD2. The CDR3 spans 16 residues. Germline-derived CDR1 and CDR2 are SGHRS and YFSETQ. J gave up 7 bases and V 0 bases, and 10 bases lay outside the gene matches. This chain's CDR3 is CASSLGAGTIKNEQFF. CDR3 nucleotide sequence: TGCGCCAGCAGCTTGGGGGCCGGGACTATTAAGAATGAGCAGTTCTTC.

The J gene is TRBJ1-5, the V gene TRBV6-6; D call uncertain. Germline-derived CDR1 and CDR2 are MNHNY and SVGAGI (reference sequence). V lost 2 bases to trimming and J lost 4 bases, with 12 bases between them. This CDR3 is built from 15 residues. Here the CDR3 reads CASSYQAGANQPQHF. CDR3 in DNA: TGTGCCAGCAGTTACCAGGCGGGCGCAAATCAGCCCCAGCATTTT.

CDR3 DNA: TGTGCCAGCAGTCCCTCTTCGTTCAGGGGGGATGATACGCAGTATTTT. It specifies CASSPSSFRGDDTQYF. The chain combines TRBV28 with TRBJ2-3; D is possibly TRBD1 (7 bases). The V and J ends lost 5 bases and 6 bases respectively, with 21 bases between them. Germline assignment: CDR1 MDHEN and CDR2 SYDVKM. The length of the CDR3 is 16 residues.

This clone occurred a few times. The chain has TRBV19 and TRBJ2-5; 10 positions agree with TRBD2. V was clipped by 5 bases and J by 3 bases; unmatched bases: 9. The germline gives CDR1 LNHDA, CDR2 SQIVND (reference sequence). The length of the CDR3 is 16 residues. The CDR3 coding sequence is TGTGCCAGTAGTCCAGAAGCGGGGGGGTTGAAAGAGACCCAGTACTTC. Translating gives CASSPEAGGLKETQYF.

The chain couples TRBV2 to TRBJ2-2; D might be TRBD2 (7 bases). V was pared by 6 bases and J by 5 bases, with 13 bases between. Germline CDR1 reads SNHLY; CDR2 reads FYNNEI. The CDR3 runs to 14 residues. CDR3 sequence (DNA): TGTGCCAGCAGAAAAGAGGGGGGGACCGGGGAGCTGTTTTTT. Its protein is CASRKEGGTGELFF.

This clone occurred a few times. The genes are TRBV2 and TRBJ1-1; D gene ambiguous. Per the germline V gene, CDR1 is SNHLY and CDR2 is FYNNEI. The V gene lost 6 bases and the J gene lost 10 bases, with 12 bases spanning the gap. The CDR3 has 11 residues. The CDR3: CASRTTIGAFF. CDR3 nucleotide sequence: TGTGCCAGCAGGACTACAATCGGAGCTTTCTTT.

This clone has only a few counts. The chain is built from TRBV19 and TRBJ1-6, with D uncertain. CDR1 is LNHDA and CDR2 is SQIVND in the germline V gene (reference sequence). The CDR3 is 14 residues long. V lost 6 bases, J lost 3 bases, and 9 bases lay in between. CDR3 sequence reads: CASSTTHYNSPLHF. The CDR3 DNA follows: TGTGCCAGTAGCACCACTCACTATAATTCACCCCTCCACTTT.

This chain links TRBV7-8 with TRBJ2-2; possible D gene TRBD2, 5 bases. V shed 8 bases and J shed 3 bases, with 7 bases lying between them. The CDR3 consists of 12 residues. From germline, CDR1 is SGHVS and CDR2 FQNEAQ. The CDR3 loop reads CASRRDTGELFF. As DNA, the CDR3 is TGTGCCAGCCGGCGGGACACCGGGGAGCTGTTTTTT.

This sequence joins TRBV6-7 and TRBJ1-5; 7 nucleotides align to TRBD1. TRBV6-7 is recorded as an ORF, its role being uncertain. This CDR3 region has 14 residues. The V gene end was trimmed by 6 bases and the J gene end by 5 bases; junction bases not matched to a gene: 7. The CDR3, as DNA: TGTGCCAGCAGAGGCAGGGGGTGCGATCAGCCCCAGCATTTT. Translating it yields CASRGRGCDQPQHF.

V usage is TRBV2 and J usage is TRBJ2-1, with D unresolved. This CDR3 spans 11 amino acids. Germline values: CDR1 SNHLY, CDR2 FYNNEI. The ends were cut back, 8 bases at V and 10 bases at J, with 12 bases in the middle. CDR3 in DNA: TGTGCCAGCGGGCGGACGATAGAGCAGTTCTTC. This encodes CASGRTIEQFF. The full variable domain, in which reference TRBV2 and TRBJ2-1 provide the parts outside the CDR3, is EPEVTQTPSHQVTQMGQEVILRCVPISNHLYFYWYRQILGQKVEFLVSFYNNEISEKSEIFDDQFSVERPDGSNFTLKIRSTKLEDSAMYFCASGRTIEQFFGPGTRLTVL.

As DNA, the CDR3 is TGTGCCAGCCCTGGGACAGGAGAGGAGACCCAGTACTTC. Its protein product is CASPGTGEETQYF. The V gene is TRBV21-1, the J gene TRBJ2-5; the D call in the table, TRBD1, was not verified against the DNA. TRBV21-1 is assigned pseudogene status. CDR3 length: 13 amino acids.

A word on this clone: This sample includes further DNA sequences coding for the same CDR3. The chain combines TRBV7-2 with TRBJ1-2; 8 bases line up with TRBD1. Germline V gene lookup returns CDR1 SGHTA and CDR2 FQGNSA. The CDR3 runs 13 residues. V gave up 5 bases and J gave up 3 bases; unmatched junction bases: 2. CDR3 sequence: CASSPDRDYGYTF. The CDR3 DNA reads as TGTGCCAGCAGCCCGGACAGGGACTATGGCTACACCTTC.

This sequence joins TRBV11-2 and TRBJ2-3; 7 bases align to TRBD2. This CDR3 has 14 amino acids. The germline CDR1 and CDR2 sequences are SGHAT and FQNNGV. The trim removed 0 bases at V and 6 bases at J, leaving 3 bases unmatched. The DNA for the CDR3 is TGTGCCAGCAGCTTAGATGCGGGGGTTGATACGCAGTATTTT. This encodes CASSLDAGVDTQYF.

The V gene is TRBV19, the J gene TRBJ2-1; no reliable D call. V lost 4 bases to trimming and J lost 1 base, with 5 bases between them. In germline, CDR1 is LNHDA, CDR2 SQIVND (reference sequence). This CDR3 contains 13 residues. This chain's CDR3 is CASSKSSYNEQFF. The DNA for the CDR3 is TGTGCCAGTAGTAAGAGTTCCTACAATGAGCAGTTCTTC. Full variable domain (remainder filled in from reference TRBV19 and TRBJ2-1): DGGITQSPKYLFRKEGQNVTLSCEQNLNHDAMYWYRQDPGQGLRLIYYSQIVNDFQKGDIAEGYSVSREKKESFPLTVTSAQKNPTAFYLCASSKSSYNEQFFGPGTRLTVL.

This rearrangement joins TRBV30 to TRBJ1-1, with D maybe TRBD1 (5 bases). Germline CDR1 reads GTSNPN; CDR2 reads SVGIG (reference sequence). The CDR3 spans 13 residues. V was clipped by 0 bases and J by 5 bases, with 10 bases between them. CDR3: CAWSVVRGTEAFF. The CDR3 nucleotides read TGTGCCTGGAGTGTAGTGAGGGGAACTGAAGCTTTCTTT.

CDR3 DNA sequence: TGTGCCAGTAGTATTCGTTCACCTCGGACCCAGTACTTC. It encodes CASSIRSPRTQYF. The V gene is TRBV19, the J gene TRBJ2-5; no clear D. Germline assignment: CDR1 LNHDA and CDR2 SQIVND (reference sequence). The V end lost 3 bases, the J end lost 7 bases, and 12 bases lay between the germline ends. The CDR3 length is 13 residues.

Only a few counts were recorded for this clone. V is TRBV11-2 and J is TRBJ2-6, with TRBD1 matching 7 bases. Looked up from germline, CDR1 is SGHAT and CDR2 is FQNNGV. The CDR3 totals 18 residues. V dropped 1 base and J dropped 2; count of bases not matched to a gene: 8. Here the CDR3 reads CASSLVGQKSPGANVLTF. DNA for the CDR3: TGTGCCAGCAGCTTAGTGGGACAGAAATCCCCTGGGGCCAACGTCCTGACTTTC.